This T cell receptor beta chain was recovered during a study of blood T cells in healthy people across ages. Primers used in a second PCR of roughly 6 to 11 cycles were a sample-barcoded 5' primer and a J-beta primer mix. One entry per CDR3 protein results from TCRdb running MiXCR on the 5' RACE reads. The sample shows about 630,000 distinct CDR3 sequences, 21% of them seen only once. Study-wide results and caveats: A strong correlation between TCR beta diversity and naive T cell percentage was seen. The long-lived group displayed more naive CD4+ cells, plus higher diversity, than the aged donors did.

This clonotype showed up just a few times. The antigen remains unidentified. Per-sample PBMC isolation yielded at least 6.5 million cells. Trimming pared 1 base from V and 3 bases from J, leaving 10 bases between. Germline lookup yields CDR1 LGHNA and CDR2 YSLEER. This CDR3 has 15 residues. Material: blood. The sequence derives from a man aged 70-80 years in good health. This chain uses TRBV4-3 with TRBJ2-1; D is undetermined. CDR3 coding DNA: TGCGCCAGCAGCCAAGGGATAGCCAACTACAATGAGCAGTTCTTC. Translating gives CASSQGIANYNEQFF.